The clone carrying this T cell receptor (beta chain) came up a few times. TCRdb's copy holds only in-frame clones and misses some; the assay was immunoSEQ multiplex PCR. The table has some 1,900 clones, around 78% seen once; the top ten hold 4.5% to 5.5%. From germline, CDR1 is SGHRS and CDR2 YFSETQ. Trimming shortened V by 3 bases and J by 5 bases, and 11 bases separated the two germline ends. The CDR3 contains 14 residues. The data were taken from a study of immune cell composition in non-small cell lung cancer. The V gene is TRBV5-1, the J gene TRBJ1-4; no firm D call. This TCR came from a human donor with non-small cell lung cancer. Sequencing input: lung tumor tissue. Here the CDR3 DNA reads TGCGCCAGCAGCTCAGCGCTTGGCAATGAAAAACTGTTTTTT. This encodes CASSSALGNEKLFF.